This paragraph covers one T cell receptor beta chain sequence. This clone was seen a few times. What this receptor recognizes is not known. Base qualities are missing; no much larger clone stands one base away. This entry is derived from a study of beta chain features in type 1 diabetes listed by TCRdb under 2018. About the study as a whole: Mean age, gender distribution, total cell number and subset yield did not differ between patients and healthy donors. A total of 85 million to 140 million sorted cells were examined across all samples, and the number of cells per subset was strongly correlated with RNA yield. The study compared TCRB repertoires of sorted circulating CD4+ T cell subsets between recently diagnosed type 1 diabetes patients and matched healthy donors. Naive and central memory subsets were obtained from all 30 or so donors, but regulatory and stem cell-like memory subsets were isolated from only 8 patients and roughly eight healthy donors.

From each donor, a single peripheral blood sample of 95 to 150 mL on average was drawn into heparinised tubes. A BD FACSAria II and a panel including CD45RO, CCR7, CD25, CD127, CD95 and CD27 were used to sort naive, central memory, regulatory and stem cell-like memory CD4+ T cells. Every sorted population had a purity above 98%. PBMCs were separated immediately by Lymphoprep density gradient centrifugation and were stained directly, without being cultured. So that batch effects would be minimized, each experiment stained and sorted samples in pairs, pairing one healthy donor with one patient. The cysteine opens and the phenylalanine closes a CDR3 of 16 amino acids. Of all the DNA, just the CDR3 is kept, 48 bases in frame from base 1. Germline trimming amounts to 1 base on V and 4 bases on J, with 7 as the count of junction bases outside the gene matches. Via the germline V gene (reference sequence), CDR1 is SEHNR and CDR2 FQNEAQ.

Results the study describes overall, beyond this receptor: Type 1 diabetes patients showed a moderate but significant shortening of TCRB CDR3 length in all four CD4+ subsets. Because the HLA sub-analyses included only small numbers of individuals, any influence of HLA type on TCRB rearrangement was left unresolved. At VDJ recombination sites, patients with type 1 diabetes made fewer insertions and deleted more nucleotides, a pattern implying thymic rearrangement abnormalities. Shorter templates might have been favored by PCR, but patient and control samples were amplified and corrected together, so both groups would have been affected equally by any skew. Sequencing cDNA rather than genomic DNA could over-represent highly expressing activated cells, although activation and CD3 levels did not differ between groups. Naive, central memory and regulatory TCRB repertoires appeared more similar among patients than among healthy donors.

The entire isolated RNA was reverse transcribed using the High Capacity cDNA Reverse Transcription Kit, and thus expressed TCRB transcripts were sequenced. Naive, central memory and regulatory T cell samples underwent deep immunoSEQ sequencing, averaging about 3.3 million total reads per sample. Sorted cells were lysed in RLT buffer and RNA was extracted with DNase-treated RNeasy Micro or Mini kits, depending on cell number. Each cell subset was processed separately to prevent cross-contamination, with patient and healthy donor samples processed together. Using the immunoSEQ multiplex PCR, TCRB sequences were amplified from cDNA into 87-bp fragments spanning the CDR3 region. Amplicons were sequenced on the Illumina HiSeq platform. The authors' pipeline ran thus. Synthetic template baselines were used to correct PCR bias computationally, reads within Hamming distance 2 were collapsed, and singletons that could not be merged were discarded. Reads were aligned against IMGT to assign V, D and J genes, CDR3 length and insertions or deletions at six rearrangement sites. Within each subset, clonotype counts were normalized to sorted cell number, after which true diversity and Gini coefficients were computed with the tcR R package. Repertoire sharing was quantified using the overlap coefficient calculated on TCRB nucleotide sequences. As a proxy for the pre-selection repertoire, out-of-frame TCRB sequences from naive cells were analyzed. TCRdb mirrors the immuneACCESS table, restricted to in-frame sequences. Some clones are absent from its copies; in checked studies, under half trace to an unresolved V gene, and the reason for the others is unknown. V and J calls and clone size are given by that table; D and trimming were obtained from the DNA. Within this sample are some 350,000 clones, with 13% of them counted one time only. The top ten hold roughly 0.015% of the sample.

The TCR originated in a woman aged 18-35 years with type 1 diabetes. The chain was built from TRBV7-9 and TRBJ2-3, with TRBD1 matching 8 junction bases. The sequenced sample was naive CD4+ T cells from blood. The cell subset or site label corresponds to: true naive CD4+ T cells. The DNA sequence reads TGTGCCAGCAGCTTAGGGGGCCAGGGGGCTGCAGATACGCAGTATTTT. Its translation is CASSLGGQGAADTQYF.